This is a list of T cell receptor beta chains from one sample in a study of PD-L1 blockade in urothelial cancer. Using immunoSEQ multiplex PCR, the repertoire was profiled, and TCRdb retains in-frame clones only, with some absent. The table lists tens of thousands of clones, approximately 89% of them singletons. The sample in question was PBMCs, obtained around atezolizumab (anti-PD-L1) treatment. These TCRs come from a man between 45 and 60 years old with urothelial cancer. Each CDR3 is given with its conserved first and last residue. A D gene is named only where the DNA matches it firmly. Some rows have no size entry. The others give once, few or many, or a class for an expanded clone.

J gene	D gene	V gene	clone size	CDR3 DNA	CDR3 protein
TRBJ2-5	NA	TRBV15	NA	TGTGCCACCAGCGCGGCCGGGGTCCAAGAGACCCAGTACTTC	CATSAAGVQETQYF
TRBJ1-3	NA	TRBV4-1	NA	TGCGCCAGCAGCCAAGATTCGCCAGTCTCTGGAAACACCATATATTTT	CASSQDSPVSGNTIYF
TRBJ2-5	NA	TRBV6-4	NA	TGTGCCAGCAGTGACTTGGCCAACATCTTTTACTTC	CASSDLANIFYF
TRBJ1-2	NA	TRBV15	NA	TGTGCCACCAGCAGAGAGACGGACACTAACTATGGCTACACCTTC	CATSRETDTNYGYTF
TRBJ1-5	TRBD1	TRBV6-1	once	TGTGCCACCGCGAGACAGGGTCGAAATCAGCCCCAGCATTTT	CATARQGRNQPQHF
TRBJ2-7	TRBD1	TRBV19	NA	TGTGCCAGTAGTGGCCGGGACAGCGTCTACGAGCAGTACTTC	CASSGRDSVYEQYF
TRBJ1-1	TRBD1	TRBV4-2	NA	TGTGCCAGCAGCCCACAGGGGTGGACTGAAGCTTTCTTT	CASSPQGWTEAFF
TRBJ1-3	NA	TRBV27	NA	TGTGCCAGCAGTTCCAGGGACTCTGGAAACACCATATATTTT	CASSSRDSGNTIYF
TRBJ2-4	NA	TRBV19	NA	TGTGCCACCCGACAGGCGATTCAAAAAAACATTCAGTACTTC	CATRQAIQKNIQYF
TRBJ2-5	TRBD1	TRBV28	NA	TGTGCCAGCAGTTTACCCTCGTCCCGGGACAGGGGGGAGACCCAGTACTTC	CASSLPSSRDRGETQYF
TRBJ1-5	NA	TRBV30	NA	TGTGCCTGGAGGATGGGGCCAGGGATGTTTGGCAATCAGCCCCAGCATTTT	CAWRMGPGMFGNQPQHF
TRBJ2-7	TRBD1	TRBV15	NA	TGTGCCACCAGCACTTTTCGACCCGGGACAGGGGGCGGAGAGCAGTACTTC	CATSTFRPGTGGGEQYF
TRBJ2-5	NA	TRBV30	NA	TGTGCCTGGAGTGTTGGACAGCCAAATCAAGAGACCCAGTACTTC	CAWSVGQPNQETQYF
TRBJ1-3	TRBD1	TRBV5-6	NA	TGTGCCAGCAGCTTAGGACAGGCCATTGCCTACTCTGGAAACACCATATATTTT	CASSLGQAIAYSGNTIYF
TRBJ1-1	TRBD1	TRBV2	NA	TGTGCCAGCAGTGAGCGACAGGGGGCTATGAACACTGAAGCTTTCTTT	CASSERQGAMNTEAFF
TRBJ2-3	NA	TRBV7-9	NA	TGTGCCAGCAGCTCCGGGGTTAGAGATACGCAGTATTTT	CASSSGVRDTQYF
TRBJ1-1	NA	TRBV6-5	NA	TGTGCCAGCAGTTACTACCGACTGGGTCGCACTGAAGCTTTCTTT	CASSYYRLGRTEAFF
TRBJ2-5	TRBD2	TRBV6-6	NA	TGTGCCAGCAAAAGAGCGGGAGGCCACCAAGAGACCCAGTACTTC	CASKRAGGHQETQYF